These 4 T cell receptor beta chains were all obtained from the same sample, sequenced in a study of T cell responses to AZD1222 COVID-19 vaccine. Sequencing used immunoSEQ multiplex PCR; TCRdb keeps in-frame clones, though not all of them. Of 75,000 to 100,000 clones in the sample, just over 90% were seen once. The sample consisted of peripheral blood, taken on day 0 of AZD1222 vaccination. The source of these receptors is an adult in good health.

The chain couples TRBV27 to TRBJ1-2; 9 bases align to TRBD1. Germline V gene sequence: CDR1 MNHEY, CDR2 SMNVEV (reference sequence). The CDR3 runs to 15 residues. Losses at the gene ends were 5 bases for V and 5 bases for J; bases not matched to a gene: 9. This CDR3 reads CASSARDRVTYGYTF. DNA for the CDR3: TGTGCCAGCAGTGCCCGGGACAGGGTTACGTATGGCTACACCTTC.

This chain uses TRBV5-1 with TRBJ1-1; tentatively, D is TRBD1 (5 bases). Trimming shortened V by 0 bases and J by 1 base, and 10 bases separated the two germline ends. Germline V gene sequence: CDR1 SGHRS, CDR2 YFSETQ. This CDR3 spans 15 amino acids. In nucleotides, the CDR3 is TGCGCCAGCAGCTTGGACGGGACGGGGAACACTGAAGCTTTCTTT. Its protein product is CASSLDGTGNTEAFF.

The gene calls are TRBV6-1 and TRBJ1-5, with a weak D call TRBD1 (5 bases). The CDR3 has 15 amino acids. Germline CDR1 MNHNS, CDR2 SASEGT. Trimming pared 0 bases from V and 6 bases from J, leaving 12 bases between. DNA of the CDR3: TGTGCCAGCAGTGAAGCACAATGGGGGGGTCAGCCCCAGCATTTT. It is translated as CASSEAQWGGQPQHF.

The chain employs TRBV11-2 and TRBJ1-1; D not resolved. From germline, CDR1 is SGHAT and CDR2 FQNNGV. The length of the CDR3 is 17 residues. V was shortened by 5 bases and J by 1 base, with 20 bases between the two germline ends. The CDR3 protein is CASSLHVYRVENTEAFF. CDR3 sequence (DNA): TGTGCCAGCAGCCTACACGTCTACCGGGTGGAGAACACTGAAGCTTTCTTT.